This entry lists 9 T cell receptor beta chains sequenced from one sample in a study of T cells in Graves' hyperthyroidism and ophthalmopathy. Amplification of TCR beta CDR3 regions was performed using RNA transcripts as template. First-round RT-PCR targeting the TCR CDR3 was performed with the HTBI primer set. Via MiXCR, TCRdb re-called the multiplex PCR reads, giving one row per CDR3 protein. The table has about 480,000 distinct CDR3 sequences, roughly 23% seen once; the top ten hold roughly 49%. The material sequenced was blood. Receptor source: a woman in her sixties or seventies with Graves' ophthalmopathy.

CDR3 loop: CASSLNGRMNTEAFF. CDR3 bases: TGCGCCAGCAGCTTGAATGGACGGATGAACACTGAAGCTTTCTTT. This sequence joins TRBV5-1 and TRBJ1-1; no clear D. Per the germline V gene, CDR1 is SGHRS and CDR2 is YFSETQ. The CDR3 spans 15 residues. Trimming pared 1 base from V and 0 bases from J, leaving 10 bases between.

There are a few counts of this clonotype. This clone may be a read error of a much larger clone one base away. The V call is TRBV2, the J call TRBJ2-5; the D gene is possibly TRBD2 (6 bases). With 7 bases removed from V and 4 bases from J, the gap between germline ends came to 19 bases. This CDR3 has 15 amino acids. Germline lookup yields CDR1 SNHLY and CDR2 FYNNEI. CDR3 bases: TGTGCCAGCACCGATGGGGGGATAGGGATAGAGACCCAGTACTTC. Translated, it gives CASTDGGIGIETQYF.

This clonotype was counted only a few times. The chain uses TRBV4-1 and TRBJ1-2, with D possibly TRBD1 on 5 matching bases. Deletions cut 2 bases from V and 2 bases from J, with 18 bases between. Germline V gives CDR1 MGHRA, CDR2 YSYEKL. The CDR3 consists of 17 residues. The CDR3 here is CASSQPGGRRENYGYTF. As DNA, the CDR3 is TGCGCCAGCAGCCAACCGGGCGGGCGCAGGGAGAACTATGGCTACACCTTC.

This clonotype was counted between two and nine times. CDR3 bases: TGCAGTGCTAGAGCGGAGCCTAGCGGGAGTCTCGAGCAGTACTTC. This sequence encodes CSARAEPSGSLEQYF. The chain is built from TRBV20-1 and TRBJ2-7; TRBD2 agrees at 10 bases. The CDR3 has 15 amino acids. V trimming: 1 base; J trimming: 6 bases; junction bases outside the gene matches: 9. Per the germline V gene, CDR1 is DFQATT and CDR2 is SNEGSKA (reference sequence).

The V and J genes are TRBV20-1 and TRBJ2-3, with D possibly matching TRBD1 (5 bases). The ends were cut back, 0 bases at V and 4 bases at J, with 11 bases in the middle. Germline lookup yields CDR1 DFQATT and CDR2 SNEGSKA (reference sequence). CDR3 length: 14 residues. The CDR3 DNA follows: TGCAGTGCTAGAGATATTAGGGGCTCAGATACGCAGTATTTT. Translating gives CSARDIRGSDTQYF.

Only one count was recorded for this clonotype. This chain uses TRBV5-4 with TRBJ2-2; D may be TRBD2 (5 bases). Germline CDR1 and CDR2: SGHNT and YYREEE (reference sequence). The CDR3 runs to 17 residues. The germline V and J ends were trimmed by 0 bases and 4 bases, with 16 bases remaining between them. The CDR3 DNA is TGTGCCAGCAGCTTGGTCGGTGGCAAAGGAGGCACCGGGGAGCTGTTTTTT. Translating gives CASSLVGGKGGTGELFF.

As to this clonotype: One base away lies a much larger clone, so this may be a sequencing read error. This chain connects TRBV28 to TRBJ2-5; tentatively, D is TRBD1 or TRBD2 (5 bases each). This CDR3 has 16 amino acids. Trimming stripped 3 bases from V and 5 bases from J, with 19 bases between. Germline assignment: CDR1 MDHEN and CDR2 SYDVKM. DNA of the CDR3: TGTGCCAGCAGTTTCCGGCGTGCGAGTGAGGGGGAGACCCAGTACTTC. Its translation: CASSFRRASEGETQYF. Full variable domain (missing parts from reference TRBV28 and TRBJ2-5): DVKVTQSSRYLVKRTGEKVFLECVQDMDHENMFWYRQDPGLGLRLIYFSYDVKMKEKGDIPEGYSVSREKKERFSLILESASTNQTSMYLCASSFRRASEGETQYFGPGTRLLVL.

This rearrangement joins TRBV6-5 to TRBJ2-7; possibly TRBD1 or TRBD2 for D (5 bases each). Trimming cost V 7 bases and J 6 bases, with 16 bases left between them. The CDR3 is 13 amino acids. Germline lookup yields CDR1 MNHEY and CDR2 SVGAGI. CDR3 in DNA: TGTGCCAGCAAGTTGGTGGGACGGGGCGAGCAGTACTTC. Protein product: CASKLVGRGEQYF.

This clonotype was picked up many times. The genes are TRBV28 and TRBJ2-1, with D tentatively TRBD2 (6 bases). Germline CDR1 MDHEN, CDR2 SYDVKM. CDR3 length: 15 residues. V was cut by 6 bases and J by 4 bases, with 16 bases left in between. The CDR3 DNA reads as TGTGCCAGCAGGCCCTCGGGACTCCGGTACAATGAGCAGTTCTTC. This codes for CASRPSGLRYNEQFF.